This T cell receptor (beta chain) was documented in a study of T cell repertoires in cytomegalovirus infection. In the study overall: Shared public TCR beta signatures pointed to both CMV infection and a matching HLA type.

The trim removed 6 bases at V and 1 base at J, leaving 12 bases unmatched. The CDR3 has 17 residues. The germline gives CDR1 MNHEY, CDR2 SVGEGT. One entry per CDR3 protein results from TCRdb running MiXCR on the reads. This table has approximately 990,000 distinct CDR3 sequences, less than 40% appearing once. The study, taken as a whole, reports: Predominance within the ex vivo response was attributable to HLA-C-restricted CMV-specific TCR beta clonotypes.

Of note for this clonotype: Its matching antigen is unknown.

V usage is TRBV6-2 or TRBV6-3 and J usage is TRBJ2-4, with 7 positions matching TRBD1. The material sequenced was cultured CD8+ T cells from PBMCs, taken from culture after CMV antigen stimulation. This clonotype was obtained from a human donor in good health (CMV status not recorded). Some clones in this sample may be carry-over from other donors' samples. DNA of the CDR3: TGTGCCAGCAGCGACAGGGCAGGGGCTTGGGCCAAAAACATTCAGTACTTC. It encodes CASSDRAGAWAKNIQYF.